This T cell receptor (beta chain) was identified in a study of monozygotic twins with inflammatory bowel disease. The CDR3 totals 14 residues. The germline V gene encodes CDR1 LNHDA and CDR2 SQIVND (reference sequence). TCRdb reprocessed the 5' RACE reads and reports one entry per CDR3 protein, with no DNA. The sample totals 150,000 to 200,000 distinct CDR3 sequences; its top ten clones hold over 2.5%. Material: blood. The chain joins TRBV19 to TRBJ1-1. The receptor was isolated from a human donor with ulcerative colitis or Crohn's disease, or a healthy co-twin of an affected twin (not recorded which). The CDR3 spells CASSTGLLNTEAFF.